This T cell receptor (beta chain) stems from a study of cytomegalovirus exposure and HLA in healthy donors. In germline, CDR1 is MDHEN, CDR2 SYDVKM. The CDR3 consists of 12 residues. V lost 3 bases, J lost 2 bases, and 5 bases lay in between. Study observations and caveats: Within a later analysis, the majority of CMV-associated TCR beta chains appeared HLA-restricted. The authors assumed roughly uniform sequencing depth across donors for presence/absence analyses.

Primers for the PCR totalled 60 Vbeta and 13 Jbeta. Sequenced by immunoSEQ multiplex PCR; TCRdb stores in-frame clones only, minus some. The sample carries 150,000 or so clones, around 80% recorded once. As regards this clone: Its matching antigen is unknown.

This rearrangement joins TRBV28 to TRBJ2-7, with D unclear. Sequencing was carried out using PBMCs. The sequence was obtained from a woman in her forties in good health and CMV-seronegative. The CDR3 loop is CASSFYPYEQYF. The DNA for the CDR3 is TGTGCCAGCAGTTTTTATCCCTACGAGCAGTACTTC. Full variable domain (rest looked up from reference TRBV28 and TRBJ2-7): DVKVTQSSRYLVKRTGEKVFLECVQDMDHENMFWYRQDPGLGLRLIYFSYDVKMKEKGDIPEGYSVSREKKERFSLILESASTNQTSMYLCASSFYPYEQYFGPGTRLTVT.